Each of the 4 T cell receptor beta chains below was sequenced from the same sample in a study of T cells in localized non-small cell lung cancer. Sequencing used immunoSEQ multiplex PCR; TCRdb keeps in-frame clones, though not all of them. The sample comprises some 4,500 clones, about 27% of which are singletons, and less than 6% rests with the top ten. The sample here was lung tumor tissue, taken before any cancer treatment. These receptors were obtained from a man aged 40-75 years with stage III squamous cell lung carcinoma.

The rearrangement links TRBV6-8 to TRBJ1-1; D call uncertain. This CDR3 is built from 14 residues. Trimming shortened V by 6 bases and J by 10 bases, and 21 bases separated the two germline ends. The germline CDR1 and CDR2 sequences are MNHGY and SAAAGT. The DNA of the CDR3 is TGTGCCAGCAGACCCCCCTTGGGCGCGAAGGGAGCTTTCTTT. Translation: CASRPPLGAKGAFF.

This clone is categorized as medium-sized. The V gene is TRBV11-3, the J gene TRBJ2-7; 8 nucleotides line up with TRBD1. Germline values: CDR1 SGHNT, CDR2 YENEEA. This CDR3 spans 15 amino acids. Trimming cost V 3 bases and J 1 base; bases outside gene matches: 5. Written as DNA, the CDR3 is TGTGCCAGCAGCTTGGCCGGGACAGGATCCTACGAGCAGTACTTC. It translates to CASSLAGTGSYEQYF.

This clone was seen once. This sequence joins TRBV19 and TRBJ2-2; D gene unclear. Trimming left V 4 bases short and J 1 base short, with 4 bases between. Germline V gene sequence: CDR1 LNHDA, CDR2 SQIVND (reference sequence). The CDR3 has 13 residues. In DNA form, the CDR3 reads TGTGCCAGTAGTACTCTGAACACCGGGGAGCTGTTTTTT. This codes for CASSTLNTGELFF.

CDR3: CASGGYRGTDTQYF. DNA of the CDR3: TGTGCCAGCGGAGGCTATCGGGGCACAGATACGCAGTATTTT. V is TRBV6-8 and J is TRBJ2-3, with D perhaps TRBD2 (5 bases). The germline V gene has CDR1 MNHGY and CDR2 SAAAGT. Trimming cost V 8 bases and J 1 base, with 13 bases left between them. The CDR3 is made up of 14 amino acids.